Here is one T cell receptor beta chain with its context. Its ends do not fully match the called genes, so a read error is possible. This specimen belongs to a study of cytomegalovirus exposure and HLA in healthy donors. Study context: Sequencing of about 179 million T cells in an earlier analysis found under 120 million unique TCR beta sequences.

Primers: 60 Vbeta forward and 13 Jbeta reverse. The assay was immunoSEQ multiplex PCR, and TCRdb's table has in-frame clones only and misses some. Here the sample spans under 200,000 clones, roughly 84% being singletons. Sequenced input: PBMCs. This sequence was found in a man aged 25 to 40 in good health and CMV-seropositive.

The CDR3 DNA reads TGTTCCAGCAGCCCAGGGTGGGGAAGGGAGCAGTACTTC. Its translation: CSSSPGWGREQYF. This chain uses TRBV7-9 with TRBJ2-7; D may be TRBD1 (5 bases). Germline V gene sequence: CDR1 SEHNR, CDR2 FQNEAQ (reference sequence). The CDR3 consists of 13 residues.